This T cell receptor (beta chain) stems from a study of blood T cell repertoires in COVID-19. V lost 2 bases to trimming and J lost 5 bases, with 15 bases between them. This CDR3 contains 15 residues. Germline lookup yields CDR1 MGHRA and CDR2 YSYEKL. Sequencing used immunoSEQ multiplex PCR; TCRdb keeps in-frame clones, though not all of them. The sample contains 44,000 or so clones, 69% of which appear only once. This clone has a handful of counts. The receptor comes from a man of 80 years or more with acute or convalescent COVID-19. Sequencing was carried out using peripheral blood. The chain uses TRBV4-1 and TRBJ1-2; a possible D gene is TRBD1 (5 bases). Here the CDR3 reads CASSQTRVLGYGYTF. CDR3 nucleotide sequence: TGCGCCAGCAGCCAAACCAGGGTCCTGGGGTATGGCTACACCTTC.